One sample yielded the 10 T cell receptor beta chains listed below, sequenced in a study of OX40 agonist ivuxolimab in advanced cancers. The table came from immunoSEQ multiplex PCR; TCRdb's copy has only in-frame clones and leaves some out. The sample contains 75,000 to 80,000 clones, about 90% of which appear only once. This material consisted of CD4+ or CD8+ T cells sorted from blood, taken in a trial of the OX40 agonist ivuxolimab. The receptors shown here come from an adult with an advanced solid tumor such as melanoma, head and neck, liver or kidney cancer.

This chain connects TRBV6-4 to TRBJ1-4, with 12 bases aligning to TRBD1. The CDR3 is made up of 15 amino acids. Trimming at V came to 4 bases and at J to 8 bases, leaving 5 bases not matched to a gene. CDR1 MRHNA and CDR2 SNTAGT come from the germline V gene. The CDR3 DNA sequence: TGTGCCAGCAGTGGGGACAGGGGGCGCGAAGAAAAACTGTTTTTT. It specifies CASSGDRGREEKLFF.

This sequence joins TRBV7-8 and TRBJ2-7, with D hard to call. There are 18 residues in the CDR3. Trimming shortened V by 5 bases and J by 0 bases, and 23 bases separated the two germline ends. CDR1 is SGHVS and CDR2 is FQNEAQ in the germline V gene. Here the CDR3 DNA reads TGTGCCAGCAGCCGTACACAAACAACACGGGCCTCCTCCTACGAGCAGTACTTC. Its protein product is CASSRTQTTRASSYEQYF.

This chain joins TRBV6-6 and TRBJ2-5; D might be TRBD1 or TRBD2, each matching 5 bases. This CDR3 contains 15 residues. Between the trimmed V and J ends, which lost 6 bases and 7 bases, there was a span of 21 bases. Germline assignment: CDR1 MNHNY and CDR2 SVGAGI (reference sequence). The CDR3 nucleotides read TGTGCCAGCAGGCCGCCAGAGAGGGGCGAAGGGACCCAGTACTTC. Translation gives CASRPPERGEGTQYF.

V gene TRBV5-8 combines with J gene TRBJ2-7, with D perhaps TRBD1 (5 bases). Germline values: CDR1 SGHTS, CDR2 YDEGEE. The V end was cut by 0 bases, the J end by 0 bases, with 10 bases between. This CDR3 spans 15 amino acids. CDR3 DNA: TGTGCCAGCAGCTTGGGACAGTTGACCTCCTACGAGCAGTACTTC. Protein product: CASSLGQLTSYEQYF.

This clone was observed a single time. The chain is built from TRBV29-1 and TRBJ1-2; D might be TRBD1 (6 bases). CDR3 length: 13 amino acids. Germline assignment: CDR1 SQVTM and CDR2 ANQGSEA. The V end lost 2 bases, the J end lost 4 bases, and 11 bases lay between the germline ends. The CDR3, as DNA: TGCAGCGTTGAAAACAGGGTCGGCTATGGCTACACCTTC. Amino acids: CSVENRVGYGYTF.

V usage is TRBV11-2 and J usage is TRBJ2-3, with 9 nucleotides matching TRBD2. The CDR3 consists of 17 residues. With 4 bases clipped from V and 3 bases from J, the junction kept 11 bases outside the gene matches. The germline V gene has CDR1 SGHAT and CDR2 FQNNGV. The CDR3 loop reads CASSSRVGSGSTDTQYF. In nucleotides, the CDR3 is TGTGCCAGCAGCTCCAGAGTCGGTAGCGGGAGTACAGATACGCAGTATTTT.

The CDR3 here is CASSLGRKETQYF. Here the CDR3 DNA reads TGTGCCAGCAGCTTGGGTAGAAAAGAGACCCAGTACTTC. This chain joins TRBV11-2 and TRBJ2-5, with D uncertain. The CDR3 spans 13 residues. The germline V and J ends were trimmed by 3 bases and 3 bases, with 8 bases remaining between them. Germline CDR1 SGHAT, CDR2 FQNNGV.

The rearrangement uses TRBV18 and TRBJ2-3, with 11 bases aligning to TRBD2. Looked up from germline, CDR1 is KGHSH and CDR2 is LQKENI. V lost 3 bases, J lost 5 bases, and 4 bases stayed unmatched. The CDR3 totals 15 residues. CDR3 DNA sequence: TGTGCCAGCTCACCGGCGCTAGCGGGGGGAGATACGCAGTATTTT. Translation: CASSPALAGGDTQYF. Filled out from reference TRBV18 and TRBJ2-3, the complete variable domain reads NAGVMQNPRHLVRRRGQEARLRCSPMKGHSHVYWYRQLPEEGLKFMVYLQKENIIDESGMPKERFSAEFPKEGPSILRIQQVVRGDSAAYFCASSPALAGGDTQYFGPGTRLTVL.

The rearrangement uses TRBV30 and TRBJ2-1, with a tentative D call TRBD2 (6 bases). The CDR3 runs 14 residues. CDR1 is GTSNPN, CDR2 SVGIG, per germline (reference sequence). Trimming shortened V by 0 bases and J by 9 bases, and 15 bases separated the two germline ends. The CDR3 protein is CAWSVTTREGEQFF. The CDR3 nucleotides are TGTGCCTGGAGTGTCACAACGCGGGAAGGTGAGCAGTTCTTC.

The chain couples TRBV19 to TRBJ1-2; D is perhaps TRBD1 (5 bases). CDR1 LNHDA and CDR2 SQIVND come from the germline V gene (reference sequence). The CDR3 length is 14 residues. V was cut by 4 bases and J by 3 bases, with 12 bases left in between. The CDR3 is CASSNRQGDYGYTF. The CDR3 nucleotides are TGTGCCAGTAGTAATAGGCAGGGAGACTATGGCTACACCTTC.